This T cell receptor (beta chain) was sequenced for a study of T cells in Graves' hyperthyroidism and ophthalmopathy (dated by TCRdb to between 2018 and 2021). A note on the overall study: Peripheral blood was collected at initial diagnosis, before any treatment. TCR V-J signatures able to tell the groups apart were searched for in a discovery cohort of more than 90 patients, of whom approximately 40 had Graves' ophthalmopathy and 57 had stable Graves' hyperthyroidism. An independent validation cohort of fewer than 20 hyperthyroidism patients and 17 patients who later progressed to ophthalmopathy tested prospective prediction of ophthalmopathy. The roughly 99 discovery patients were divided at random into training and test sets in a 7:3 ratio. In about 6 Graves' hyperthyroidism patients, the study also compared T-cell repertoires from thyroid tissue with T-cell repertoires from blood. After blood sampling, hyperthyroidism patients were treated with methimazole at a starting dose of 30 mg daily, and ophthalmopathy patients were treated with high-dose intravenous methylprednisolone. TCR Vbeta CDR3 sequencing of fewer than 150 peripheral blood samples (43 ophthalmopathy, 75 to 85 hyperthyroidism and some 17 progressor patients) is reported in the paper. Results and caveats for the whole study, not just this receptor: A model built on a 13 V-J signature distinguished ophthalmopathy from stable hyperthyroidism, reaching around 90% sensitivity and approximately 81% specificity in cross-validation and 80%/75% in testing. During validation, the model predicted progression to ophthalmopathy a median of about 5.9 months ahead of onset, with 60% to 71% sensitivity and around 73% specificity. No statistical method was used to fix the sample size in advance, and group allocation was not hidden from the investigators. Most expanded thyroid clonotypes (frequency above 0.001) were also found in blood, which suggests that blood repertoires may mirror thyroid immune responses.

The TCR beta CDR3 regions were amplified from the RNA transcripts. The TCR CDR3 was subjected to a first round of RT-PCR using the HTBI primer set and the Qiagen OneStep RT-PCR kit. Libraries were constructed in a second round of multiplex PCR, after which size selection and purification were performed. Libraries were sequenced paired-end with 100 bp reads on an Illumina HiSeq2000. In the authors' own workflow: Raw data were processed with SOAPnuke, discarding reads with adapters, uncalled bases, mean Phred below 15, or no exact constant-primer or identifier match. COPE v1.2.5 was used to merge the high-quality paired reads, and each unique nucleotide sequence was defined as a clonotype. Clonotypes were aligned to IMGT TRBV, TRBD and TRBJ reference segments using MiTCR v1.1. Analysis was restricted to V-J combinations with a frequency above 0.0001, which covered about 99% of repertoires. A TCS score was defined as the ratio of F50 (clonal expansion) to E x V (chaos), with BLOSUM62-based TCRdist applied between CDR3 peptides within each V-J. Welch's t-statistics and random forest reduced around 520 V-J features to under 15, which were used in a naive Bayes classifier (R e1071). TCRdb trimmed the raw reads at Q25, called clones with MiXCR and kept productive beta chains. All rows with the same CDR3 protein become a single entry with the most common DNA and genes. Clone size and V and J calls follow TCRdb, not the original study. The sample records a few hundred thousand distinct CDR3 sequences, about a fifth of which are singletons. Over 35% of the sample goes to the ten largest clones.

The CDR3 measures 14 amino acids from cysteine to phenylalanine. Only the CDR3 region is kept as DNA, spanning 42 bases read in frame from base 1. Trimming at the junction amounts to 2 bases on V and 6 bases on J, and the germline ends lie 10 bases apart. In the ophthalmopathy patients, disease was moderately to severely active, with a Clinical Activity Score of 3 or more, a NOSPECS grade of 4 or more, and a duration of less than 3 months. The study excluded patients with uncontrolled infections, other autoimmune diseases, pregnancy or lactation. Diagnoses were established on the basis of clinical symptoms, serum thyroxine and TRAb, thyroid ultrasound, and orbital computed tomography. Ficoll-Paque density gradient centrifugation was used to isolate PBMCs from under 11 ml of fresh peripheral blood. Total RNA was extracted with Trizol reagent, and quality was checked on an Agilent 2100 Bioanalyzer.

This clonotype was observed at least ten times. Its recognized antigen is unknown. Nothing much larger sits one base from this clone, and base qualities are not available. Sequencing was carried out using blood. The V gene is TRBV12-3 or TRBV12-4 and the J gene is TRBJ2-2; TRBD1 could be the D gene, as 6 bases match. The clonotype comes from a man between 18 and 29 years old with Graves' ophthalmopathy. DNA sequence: TGTGCCAGCAGTTTAACAGGGTTGGCCGGGGAGCTGTTTTTT. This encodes CASSLTGLAGELFF.